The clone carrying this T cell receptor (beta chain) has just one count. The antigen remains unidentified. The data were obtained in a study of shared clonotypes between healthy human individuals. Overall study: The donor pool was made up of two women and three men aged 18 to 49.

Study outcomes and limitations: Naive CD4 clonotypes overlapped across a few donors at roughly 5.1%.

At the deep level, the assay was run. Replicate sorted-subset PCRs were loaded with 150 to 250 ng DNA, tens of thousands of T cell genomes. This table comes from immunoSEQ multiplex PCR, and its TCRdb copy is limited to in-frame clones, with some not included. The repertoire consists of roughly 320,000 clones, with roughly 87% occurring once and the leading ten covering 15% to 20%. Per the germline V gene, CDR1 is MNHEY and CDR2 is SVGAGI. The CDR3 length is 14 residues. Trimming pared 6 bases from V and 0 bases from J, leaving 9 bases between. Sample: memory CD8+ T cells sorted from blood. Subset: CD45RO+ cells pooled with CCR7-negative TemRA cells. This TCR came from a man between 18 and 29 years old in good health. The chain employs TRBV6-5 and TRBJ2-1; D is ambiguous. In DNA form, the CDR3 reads TGTGCCAGCAGCCCGGCCGACTCCTACAATGAGCAGTTCTTC. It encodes CASSPADSYNEQFF.